The T cell receptor beta chain under discussion was sequenced for a study of human T cells and chemical hapten exposure. The study's findings and limits: It was expanded TCRs that formed significantly more large CDR3 similarity clusters than controls did.

TCRdb analysed the RACE reads with MiXCR anew, one entry per CDR3 protein. The sample includes 95,000 to 150,000 distinct CDR3 sequences, 13% of them seen just once. Notes on this clonotype: Its target is unknown.

CDR1 is ENHRY and CDR2 is SYGVKD in the germline V gene. V was shortened by 3 bases and J by 0 bases, with 18 bases between the two germline ends. This CDR3 has 19 amino acids. Noted time point: pre-sensitization, week 0. This sample's treatment: therapeutic diphenylcyclopropenone sensitization with weekly scalp DPC. This sequence originates from a woman aged 18-35 years with alopecia areata. Some clones in this sample may be carry-over from other donors' samples. This material consisted of whole blood, taken in connection with sensitization to the hapten diphenylcyclopropenone (DPC). The J gene is TRBJ2-6, the V gene TRBV10-3; unclear D gene. CDR3 sequence: CAISDSPTLGPSGANVLTF. CDR3 in DNA: TGTGCCATCAGTGATTCCCCCACCCTAGGACCCTCTGGGGCCAACGTCCTGACTTTC.